Listed below are T cell receptor beta chains from one sample, sequenced in a study of blood T cell repertoires in COVID-19. TCRdb's table, derived via immunoSEQ multiplex PCR, lists solely in-frame clones and lacks some. Here the sample spans 200,000 to 250,000 clones, 70% to 85% being singletons. Sequencing was carried out using PBMCs or T cells enriched from blood (not recorded which). The source is a middle-aged woman with acute COVID-19. The CDR3 runs from the conserved cysteine through the conserved F or W. A D gene is named only where the DNA matches it firmly. Only part of the rows carry a size: once, few, many, or a class if the clone is expanded.

v_call	d_call	clone_size	j_call	cdr3_aa	cdr3_nt
TRBV18	.	.	TRBJ2-1	CASSPGDKSYNEQFF	TGTGCCAGCTCACCAGGGGACAAGAGCTACAATGAGCAGTTCTTC
TRBV11-2	.	.	TRBJ2-7	CASSSLYEQYF	TGTGCCAGCAGCTCCCTTTACGAGCAGTACTTC
TRBV15	TRBD2	.	TRBJ2-3	CATSRERLAGRLDTQYF	TGTGCCACCAGCAGAGAGAGGCTAGCGGGGAGGTTAGATACGCAGTATTTT
TRBV7-6	TRBD2	.	TRBJ2-1	CASSRAGGPGDEQFF	TGTGCCAGCAGCCGAGCGGGAGGGCCGGGGGATGAGCAGTTCTTC
TRBV14	TRBD2	once	TRBJ2-1	CASSHPLLAGVYNEQFF	TGTGCCAGCAGCCATCCCTTACTAGCGGGGGTCTACAATGAGCAGTTCTTC
TRBV7-2	TRBD2	.	TRBJ2-3	CAISLAGGRDTQYF	TGTGCCATCAGTCTAGCGGGGGGGCGGGATACGCAGTATTTT
TRBV5-1	.	.	TRBJ1-5	CASSLGRAQPQHF	TGCGCCAGCAGCTTGGGCAGGGCTCAGCCCCAGCATTTT
TRBV27	TRBD1	.	TRBJ2-1	CASSWTGGYNEQFF	TGTGCCAGCAGTTGGACAGGGGGCTACAATGAGCAGTTCTTC
TRBV12-3/TRBV12-4	TRBD1	.	TRBJ1-2	CASSPRRGDGYTF	TGTGCCAGCAGTCCCCGCAGGGGGGATGGCTACACCTTC
TRBV11-3	TRBD1	.	TRBJ2-2	CASSSPTGLYTGELFF	TGTGCCAGCAGCTCCCCGACAGGGTTGTACACCGGGGAGCTGTTTTTT
TRBV6-5	.	.	TRBJ1-5	CASSWRQNQPQHF	TGTGCCAGCAGTTGGAGACAGAATCAGCCCCAGCATTTT
TRBV18	.	.	TRBJ1-3	CASSPTSEAGASGNTIYF	TGTGCCAGCTCACCGACCTCAGAGGCAGGGGCCTCTGGAAACACCATATATTTT
TRBV9	TRBD1	few	TRBJ1-6	CASSARDREEGNSPLHF	TGTGCCAGCAGCGCCCGGGACAGAGAAGAGGGTAATTCACCCCTCCACTTT
TRBV15	TRBD2	.	TRBJ2-5	CATSRDLEGRGWETQYF	TGTGCCACCAGCAGAGATTTAGAGGGGAGGGGCTGGGAGACCCAGTACTTC
TRBV18	.	.	TRBJ1-1	CASSPPLDTEAFF	TGTGCCAGCTCACCACCTTTAGACACTGAAGCTTTCTTT
TRBV7-9	TRBD1	.	TRBJ1-2	CASSLVGQAHGYTF	TGTGCCAGCAGCTTAGTGGGACAGGCTCATGGCTACACCTTC
TRBV6-5	.	.	TRBJ1-4	CASSYRLAGNEKLFF	TGTGCCAGCAGTTACAGACTGGCAGGGAATGAAAAACTGTTTTTT
TRBV7-3	TRBD2	once	TRBJ2-1	CASSPRAGGGAHEQFF	TGTGCCAGCAGCCCCCGGGCGGGCGGGGGGGCGCATGAGCAGTTCTTC
TRBV7-8	.	.	TRBJ2-1	CASSPQGAGNHNEQFF	TGTGCCAGCAGCCCCCAAGGGGCAGGGAATCACAATGAGCAGTTCTTC
TRBV6-5	.	once	TRBJ1-5	CAIHRGGMDQPQHF	TGTGCCATACACCGCGGGGGAATGGATCAGCCCCAGCATTTT
TRBV27	.	.	TRBJ1-1	CASRWSGGSNTEAFF	TGTGCCAGCAGGTGGTCCGGGGGTTCAAACACTGAAGCTTTCTTT
TRBV9	TRBD2	few	TRBJ2-2	CASSVDLGRAGELFF	TGTGCCAGCAGCGTAGATCTTGGGAGGGCCGGGGAGCTGTTTTTT